Here is one T cell receptor beta chain with its context. The data were taken from a study of shared T cell receptors in the human thymus. Using immunoSEQ multiplex PCR, the repertoire was profiled, and TCRdb retains in-frame clones only, with some absent. The repertoire holds more than 300,000 clones, 95% seen once, with approximately 0.02% in the top ten. The CDR3 covers 17 residues. CDR1 SGHTA and CDR2 FQGNSA come from the germline V gene. Trimming cost V 1 base and J 3 bases; bases outside gene matches: 8. The rearrangement joins TRBV7-2 to TRBJ2-3; TRBD2 agrees at 9 bases. Specimen: thymocytes. The receptor was derived from a human donor. The CDR3 here is CASSLELAGLPTDTQYF. The CDR3 bases are TGTGCCAGCAGCTTAGAACTAGCGGGTTTACCAACAGATACGCAGTATTTT.